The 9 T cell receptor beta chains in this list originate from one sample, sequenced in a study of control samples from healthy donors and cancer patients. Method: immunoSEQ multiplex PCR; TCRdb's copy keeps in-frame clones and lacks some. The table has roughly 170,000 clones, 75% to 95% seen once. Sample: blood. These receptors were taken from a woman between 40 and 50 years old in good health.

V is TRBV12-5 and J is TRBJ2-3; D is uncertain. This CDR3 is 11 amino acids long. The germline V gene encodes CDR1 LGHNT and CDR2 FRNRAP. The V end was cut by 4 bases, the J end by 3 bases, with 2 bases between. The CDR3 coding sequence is TGTGCTAGTGGTTATACAGATACGCAGTATTTT. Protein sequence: CASGYTDTQYF.

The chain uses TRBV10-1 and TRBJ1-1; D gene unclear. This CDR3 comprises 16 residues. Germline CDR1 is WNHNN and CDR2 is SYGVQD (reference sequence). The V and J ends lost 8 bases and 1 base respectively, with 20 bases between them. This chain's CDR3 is CASRPLSQMGNTEAFF. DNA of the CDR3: TGCGCCAGCCGCCCCCTTTCACAGATGGGGAACACTGAAGCTTTCTTT.

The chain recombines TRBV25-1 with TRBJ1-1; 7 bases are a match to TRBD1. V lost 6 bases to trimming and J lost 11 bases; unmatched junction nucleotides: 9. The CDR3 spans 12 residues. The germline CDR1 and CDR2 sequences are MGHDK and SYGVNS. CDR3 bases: TGTGCCAGCAGACTCCCGACAGGGAAGGCTTTCTTT. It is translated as CASRLPTGKAFF.

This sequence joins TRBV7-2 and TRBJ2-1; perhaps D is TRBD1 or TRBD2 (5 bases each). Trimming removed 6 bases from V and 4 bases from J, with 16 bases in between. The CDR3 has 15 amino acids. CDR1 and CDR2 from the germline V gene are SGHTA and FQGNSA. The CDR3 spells CASRGGTSPYNEQFF. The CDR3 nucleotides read TGTGCCAGCAGGGGTGGGACGTCTCCTTACAATGAGCAGTTCTTC. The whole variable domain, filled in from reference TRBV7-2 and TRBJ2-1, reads GAGVSQSPSNKVTEKGKDVELRCDPISGHTALYWYRQSLGQGLEFLIYFQGNSAPDKSGLPSDRFSAERTGGSVSTLTIQRTQQEDSAVYLCASRGGTSPYNEQFFGPGTRLTVL.

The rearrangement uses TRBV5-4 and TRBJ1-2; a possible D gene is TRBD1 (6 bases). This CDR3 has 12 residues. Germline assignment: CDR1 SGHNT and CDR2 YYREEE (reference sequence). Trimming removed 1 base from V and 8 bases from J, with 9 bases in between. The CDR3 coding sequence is TGTGCCAGCAGCTTGCCAGGGGCCGGCTACACCTTC. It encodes CASSLPGAGYTF.

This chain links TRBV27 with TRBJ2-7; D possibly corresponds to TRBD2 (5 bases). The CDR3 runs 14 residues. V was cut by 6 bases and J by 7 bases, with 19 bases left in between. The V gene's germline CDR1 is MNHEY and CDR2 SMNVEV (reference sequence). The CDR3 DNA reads TGTGCCAGCAGCGGGATTTGGTCGTCAACGGAGCAGTACTTC. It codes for CASSGIWSSTEQYF.

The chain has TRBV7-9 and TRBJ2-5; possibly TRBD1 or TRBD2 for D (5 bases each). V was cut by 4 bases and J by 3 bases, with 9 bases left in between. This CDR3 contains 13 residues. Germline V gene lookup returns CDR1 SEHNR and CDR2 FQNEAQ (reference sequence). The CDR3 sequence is CASSSGTEETQYF. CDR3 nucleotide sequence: TGTGCCAGCAGCTCCGGGACGGAAGAGACCCAGTACTTC. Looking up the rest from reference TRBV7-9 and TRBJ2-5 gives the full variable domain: DTGVSQNPRHKITKRGQNVTFRCDPISEHNRLYWYRQTLGQGPEFLTYFQNEAQLEKSRLLSDRFSAERPKGSFSTLEIQRTEQGDSAMYLCASSSGTEETQYFGPGTRLLVL.

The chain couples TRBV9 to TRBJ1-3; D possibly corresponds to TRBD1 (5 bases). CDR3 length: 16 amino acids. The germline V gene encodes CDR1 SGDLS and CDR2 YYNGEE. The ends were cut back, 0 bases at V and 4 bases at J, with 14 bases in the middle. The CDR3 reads CASSVGGGTIGNTIYF. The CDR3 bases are TGTGCCAGCAGCGTAGGCGGGGGGACCATCGGAAACACCATATATTTT.

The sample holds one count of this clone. CDR3 sequence: CASRAENSPLHF. CDR3 nucleotide sequence: TGTGCCAGCAGGGCGGAGAATTCACCCCTCCACTTT. The rearrangement joins TRBV5-5 to TRBJ1-6; the D is unclear. The CDR3 consists of 12 residues. Germline V lookup: CDR1 SGHKS, CDR2 YYEKEE (reference sequence). The germline V and J ends were trimmed by 5 bases and 7 bases, with 7 bases remaining between them.